The clone carrying this T cell receptor (beta chain) has more than one count but fewer than ten. Its antigen is unknown. Employing constant-segment primers, 5'RACE generated TCR alpha and TCR beta cDNA libraries bearing sample barcodes and UMIs. In TCRdb, the 5' RACE reads were re-called with MiXCR into one record per CDR3 protein. Of under 700,000 distinct CDR3 sequences in the sample, roughly 21% were seen once. This record belongs to a study of T-cell memory formation after mild COVID-19. Study results and limitations: Among contracting clones, CD4+ were mainly CM/EM and CD8+ enriched in EMRA.

Trimming at V came to 6 bases and at J to 5 bases, leaving 6 bases not matched to a gene. The CDR3 loop spans 14 amino acids. This chain connects TRBV12-3 or TRBV12-4 to TRBJ1-4; TRBD1 matches at 7 bases. This receptor was obtained from an adult woman who had mild COVID-19 (a few samples of this study predate the infection). Cell type and time point are not known. The sequenced sample consisted of PBMCs or a T cell subset sorted from them (not recorded which). The DNA of the CDR3 is TGTGCCAGCAGCTATACAGGGGTCAATGAAAAACTGTTTTTT. Protein product: CASSYTGVNEKLFF.